One sample yielded the 32 T cell receptor beta chains listed below, sequenced in a study of blood T cell repertoires in COVID-19. Some clones are missing from TCRdb's copy, which holds only in-frame ones; the method was immunoSEQ multiplex PCR. This table has fewer than 30,000 clones, 80% to 90% appearing once. Sequencing was done on a sample of peripheral blood. These TCRs come from a woman older than 75 with COVID-19, enrolled during active disease.

This chain links TRBV19 with TRBJ1-2, with TRBD1 as a possible D gene (5 bases). Germline CDR1 and CDR2: LNHDA and SQIVND (reference sequence). Trimming removed 6 bases at V and 4 bases at J, with 12 bases between. The CDR3 consists of 13 residues. CDR3 protein: CASRLQGSYGYTF. In DNA form, the CDR3 reads TGTGCCAGTAGACTTCAGGGATCCTATGGCTACACCTTC.

A few counts support this clone. The CDR3 DNA sequence: TGCGCCAGCAGTGAATCGTCAGGAAATTCACCCCTCCACTTT. Its protein product is CASSESSGNSPLHF. The rearrangement uses TRBV10-1 and TRBJ1-6; D is unresolved. This CDR3 comprises 14 residues. V shed 3 bases and J shed 7 bases, with 10 bases lying between them. Looked up from germline, CDR1 is WNHNN and CDR2 is SYGVQD (reference sequence).

The rearrangement links TRBV18 to TRBJ1-6, with TRBD1 matching 7 bases. V lost 6 bases, J lost 7 bases, and 6 bases stayed unmatched. The CDR3 is 14 amino acids. Germline values: CDR1 KGHSH, CDR2 LQKENI. In DNA form, the CDR3 reads TGTGCCAGCTCCCGAGACAGGGACAATTCACCCCTCCACTTT. Translation: CASSRDRDNSPLHF. Full variable domain (outside the CDR3, taken from reference TRBV18 and TRBJ1-6): NAGVMQNPRHLVRRRGQEARLRCSPMKGHSHVYWYRQLPEEGLKFMVYLQKENIIDESGMPKERFSAEFPKEGPSILRIQQVVRGDSAAYFCASSRDRDNSPLHFGNGTRLTVT.

The V call is TRBV13, the J call TRBJ2-6; TRBD1 agrees at 7 bases. This CDR3 is built from 18 residues. Trimming removed 1 base from V and 2 bases from J; junction bases left unmatched: 8. Germline V CDR1 and CDR2: PRHDT, FYEKMQ (reference sequence). DNA for the CDR3: TGTGCCAGCAGCTTAGTCGTTGACAGGGAACCTGGGGCCAACGTCCTGACTTTC. It specifies CASSLVVDREPGANVLTF. Full variable domain (outside the CDR3, taken from reference TRBV13 and TRBJ2-6): AAGVIQSPRHLIKEKRETATLKCYPIPRHDTVYWYQQGPGQDPQFLISFYEKMQSDKGSIPDRFSAQQFSDYHSELNMSSLELGDSALYFCASSLVVDREPGANVLTFGAGSRLTVL.

The V gene is TRBV23-1, the J gene TRBJ2-5; D might be TRBD2 (5 bases). TRBV23-1 is labeled an ORF, and its function is uncertain. The CDR3 loop spans 14 amino acids. Trimming shortened V by 2 bases and J by 5 bases, and 12 bases separated the two germline ends. CDR3 loop: CASSQALVVETQYF. The CDR3 nucleotides read TGCGCCAGCAGTCAAGCACTAGTGGTGGAGACCCAGTACTTC.

The chain couples TRBV6-2 or TRBV6-3 to TRBJ1-5; D perhaps matches TRBD1 (6 bases). The CDR3 runs 15 residues. Trimming pared 2 bases from V and 5 bases from J, leaving 13 bases between. Germline V gives CDR1 MNHEY, CDR2 SVGEGT. CDR3 sequence reads: CASSYPGRGDQPQHF. The CDR3 DNA reads as TGTGCCAGCAGTTACCCGGGCAGGGGAGATCAGCCCCAGCATTTT.

The V call is TRBV4-1, the J call TRBJ2-5, with 10 nucleotides matching TRBD2. Germline V gene lookup returns CDR1 MGHRA and CDR2 YSYEKL. J gave up 5 bases and V 4 bases, and 13 bases lay outside the gene matches. The CDR3 contains 17 residues. This chain's CDR3 is CASSRLGSGGARETQYF. The CDR3 DNA is TGCGCCAGCAGCCGACTAGGAAGCGGGGGGGCTCGGGAGACCCAGTACTTC.

The rearrangement joins TRBV2 to TRBJ2-1, with TRBD2 matching over 8 bases. The CDR3 is 15 residues long. Trimming took 6 bases from V and 6 from J; bases not matched to a gene: 10. Per germline, CDR1 SNHLY and CDR2 FYNNEI. The CDR3 bases are TGTGCCAGCAGCCCCGTGGGCGGGGGGTTCAATGAGCAGTTCTTC. It encodes CASSPVGGGFNEQFF.

The V gene is TRBV10-3, the J gene TRBJ1-3, with D possibly matching TRBD1 (5 bases). V was clipped by 2 bases and J by 0 bases, with 8 bases between them. The CDR3 runs to 15 residues. The germline CDR1 and CDR2 sequences are ENHRY and SYGVKD. The CDR3 DNA follows: TGTGCCATCAGTGAGCCGGGACTCTCTGGAAACACCATATATTTT. This gives the protein CAISEPGLSGNTIYF.

The chain joins TRBV6-6 to TRBJ1-6, with TRBD1 as a possible D gene (6 bases). This CDR3 has 15 amino acids. Deletions cut 2 bases from V and 5 bases from J, with 10 bases between. CDR1 is MNHNY and CDR2 is SVGAGI in the germline V gene (reference sequence). The CDR3 spells CASSYGQGHNSPLHF. DNA of the CDR3: TGTGCCAGCAGTTACGGGCAGGGGCATAATTCACCCCTCCACTTT.

This chain connects TRBV3-1 (or the pseudogene TRBV3-2) to TRBJ2-1; 10 bases line up with TRBD2. With 6 bases clipped from V and 9 bases from J, the junction kept 11 bases outside the gene matches. From germline, CDR1 is LGHDT and CDR2 YNNKEL (reference sequence). CDR3 length equals 15 residues. CDR3 protein: CASSLSGGLRGEQFF. CDR3 DNA sequence: TGTGCCAGCAGTCTTAGCGGGGGGCTCCGCGGTGAGCAGTTCTTC.

This rearrangement joins TRBV6-6 to TRBJ1-1; the D gene is possibly TRBD1 (6 bases). CDR1 and CDR2 from the germline V gene are MNHNY and SVGAGI (reference sequence). V was trimmed by 1 base and J by 1 base, leaving 7 bases between them. CDR3 size: 14 residues. CDR3 bases: TGTGCCAGCAGTTACTACAGGGAGAACACTGAAGCTTTCTTT. This sequence encodes CASSYYRENTEAFF.

V is TRBV9 and J is TRBJ1-4; 12 nucleotides line up with TRBD1. Germline CDR1 and CDR2: SGDLS and YYNGEE. This CDR3 comprises 16 residues. V shed 0 bases, J shed 5 bases, and the junction held 2 bases outside the gene matches. The CDR3 coding sequence is TGTGCCAGCAGCGTAGATGGGACAGGGGGCAATGAAAAACTGTTTTTT. It yields the protein CASSVDGTGGNEKLFF. Using reference TRBV9 and TRBJ1-4 for the parts outside the CDR3, the full variable domain is DSGVTQTPKHLITATGQRVTLRCSPRSGDLSVYWYQQSLDQGLQFLIQYYNGEERAKGNILERFSAQQFPDLHSELNLSSLELGDSALYFCASSVDGTGGNEKLFFGSGTQLSVL.

The rearrangement links TRBV5-6 to TRBJ2-3; no clear D gene. Trimming removed 5 bases at V and 1 base at J, with 8 bases between. This CDR3 comprises 13 residues. CDR1 and CDR2 (germline): SGHDT, YYEEEE. The CDR3 region is CASSSAGTDTQYF. CDR3 nucleotide sequence: TGTGCCAGCAGTTCTGCGGGCACAGATACGCAGTATTTT.

The chain has TRBV5-5 and TRBJ1-2; 8 nucleotides align to TRBD1. J was trimmed by 3 bases and V by 4 bases; bases with no gene match: 8. This CDR3 is built from 15 residues. Germline values: CDR1 SGHKS, CDR2 YYEKEE (reference sequence). CDR3 in DNA: TGTGCCAGCAGCGCAGAGACAGGGGCTTACTATGGCTACACCTTC. Its translation: CASSAETGAYYGYTF.

The sample holds one count of this clone. The chain recombines TRBV5-6 with TRBJ1-2, with TRBD1 matching over 7 bases. This CDR3 contains 12 residues. Germline V gene data show CDR1 as SGHDT and CDR2 as YYEEEE. V lost 5 bases to trimming and J lost 8 bases; unmatched junction nucleotides: 6. CDR3 sequence: CASRLQGQGYTF. As DNA, the CDR3 is TGTGCCAGCAGATTACAGGGGCAGGGCTACACCTTC.

The chain joins TRBV3-1 (or the pseudogene TRBV3-2) to TRBJ1-2, with TRBD1 matching over 9 bases. This CDR3 contains 14 residues. Germline V gives CDR1 LGHDT, CDR2 YNNKEL (reference sequence). Trimming at V came to 5 bases and at J to 7 bases, leaving 8 bases not matched to a gene. The CDR3 DNA follows: TGTGCCAGCAGCGACCGGACAGGGGAGGGTGGCTACACCTTC. Translation: CASSDRTGEGGYTF.

The CDR3 reads CASSYSDTGYGYTF. DNA for the CDR3: TGTGCCAGCAGTTACTCGGACACAGGCTATGGCTACACCTTC. The J gene is TRBJ1-2, the V gene TRBV6-5; D might be TRBD1 (5 bases). The germline V and J ends were trimmed by 0 bases and 4 bases, with 9 bases remaining between them. Germline V gene lookup returns CDR1 MNHEY and CDR2 SVGAGI. This CDR3 contains 14 residues.

The V gene is TRBV5-1, the J gene TRBJ2-2; the D gene is possibly TRBD1 (6 bases). Germline-derived CDR1 and CDR2 are SGHRS and YFSETQ. V was shortened by 3 bases and J by 1 base, with 16 bases between the two germline ends. The CDR3 length is 17 residues. CDR3 loop: CASSWMSSTGNTGELFF. The CDR3 DNA is TGCGCCAGCAGCTGGATGAGCTCGACAGGGAACACCGGGGAGCTGTTTTTT.

This rearrangement joins TRBV4-1 to TRBJ1-5; a possible D gene is TRBD1 (6 bases). The CDR3 spans 17 residues. Germline CDR1 and CDR2: MGHRA and YSYEKL. The germline V and J ends were trimmed by 0 bases and 1 base, with 13 bases remaining between them. CDR3 sequence (DNA): TGCGCCAGCAGCCAAGAAGGAGGGGGAGGGAGCAATCAGCCCCAGCATTTT. This translates into CASSQEGGGGSNQPQHF.

The chain combines TRBV15 with TRBJ2-7; 12 positions agree with TRBD1. The junction had 5 bases not matched to a gene; V was cut back by 4 bases and J by 7 bases. Germline lookup yields CDR1 LNHNV and CDR2 YYDKDF (reference sequence). The CDR3 runs 14 residues. The DNA of the CDR3 is TGTGCCACCAGCACAGGGACAGGGGGCACGGAGCAGTACTTC. This sequence encodes CATSTGTGGTEQYF.

The V call is TRBV6-6, the J call TRBJ1-1; 11 bases are shared with TRBD1. The trim removed 5 bases at V and 5 bases at J, leaving 7 bases unmatched. Germline V gene sequence: CDR1 MNHNY, CDR2 SVGAGI (reference sequence). The CDR3 spans 15 residues. CDR3 coding DNA: TGTGCCAGCAGTAATTCGGGACAGGGGGAAACTGAAGCTTTCTTT. It translates to CASSNSGQGETEAFF.

This chain uses TRBV2 with TRBJ1-5, with D perhaps matching TRBD1 (5 bases). Trimming took 6 bases from V and 7 from J, leaving 16 bases between them. CDR1 is SNHLY, CDR2 FYNNEI, per germline. The CDR3 runs to 14 residues. Written as DNA, the CDR3 is TGTGCCAGCAGCCGCGGAGGGGAGGAGCAGCCCCAGCATTTT. Translation gives CASSRGGEEQPQHF.

The chain links TRBV4-1 to TRBJ2-5; TRBD1 matches 7 bases. There are 14 residues in the CDR3. Per the germline V gene, CDR1 is MGHRA and CDR2 is YSYEKL. The trim removed 1 base at V and 1 base at J, leaving 0 bases unmatched. The CDR3 reads CASSQGTGQETQYF. The CDR3 coding sequence is TGCGCCAGCAGCCAAGGGACAGGCCAAGAGACCCAGTACTTC.

This clone has just a few counts. The DNA of the CDR3 is TGTGCTAGTGGTTCGGGACAGGGTGGTTTCGCAGACATTCAGTACTTC. This translates into CASGSGQGGFADIQYF. The rearrangement links TRBV12-5 to TRBJ2-4; 9 nucleotides line up with TRBD1. This CDR3 comprises 16 residues. Germline V lookup: CDR1 LGHNT, CDR2 FRNRAP. After removal of 4 bases from V and 8 bases from J, the junction contained 12 bases not matched to a gene.

The chain carries TRBV7-2 and TRBJ2-1; the D is unclear. CDR3 size: 14 residues. Germline lookup yields CDR1 SGHTA and CDR2 FQGNSA. Trimming stripped 1 base from V and 3 bases from J, with 7 bases between. CDR3 nucleotides: TGTGCCAGCAGCTTAGGTAACAGCTACAATGAGCAGTTCTTC. Amino acid sequence: CASSLGNSYNEQFF.

The V and J genes are TRBV7-8 and TRBJ1-3; no clear D. CDR1 and CDR2 from the germline V gene are SGHVS and FQNEAQ. Trimming stripped 5 bases from V and 0 bases from J, with 11 bases between. The length of the CDR3 is 15 residues. The CDR3: CASSLTGSSGNTIYF. The CDR3 nucleotides read TGTGCCAGCAGCCTCACGGGGAGCTCTGGAAACACCATATATTTT.

This sequence joins TRBV15 and TRBJ1-6; D remains ambiguous. Germline CDR1 is LNHNV and CDR2 is YYDKDF (reference sequence). Trimming took 5 bases from V and 10 from J, leaving 18 bases between them. This CDR3 spans 15 amino acids. CDR3 sequence (DNA): TGTGCCACCAGCTCCCAGGCGTCGGAGGAGTCACCCCTCCACTTT. Encoded protein: CATSSQASEESPLHF.

The chain combines TRBV6-5 with TRBJ2-2, with D uncertain. This CDR3 spans 14 amino acids. Germline lookup yields CDR1 MNHEY and CDR2 SVGAGI. The germline V and J ends were trimmed by 7 bases and 1 base, with 10 bases remaining between them. The DNA of the CDR3 is TGTGCCAGCACCCCATTCAAGAACACCGGGGAGCTGTTTTTT. This gives the protein CASTPFKNTGELFF.

The chain combines TRBV7-8 with TRBJ2-3; the D gene is possibly TRBD1 (6 bases). CDR1 SGHVS and CDR2 FQNEAQ come from the germline V gene. The CDR3 extends over 16 amino acids. Deletions cut 1 base from V and 4 bases from J, with 15 bases between. The DNA of the CDR3 is TGTGCCAGCAGCTTAGTGCTCGGCAGGGGCGCAGATACGCAGTATTTT. Encoded protein: CASSLVLGRGADTQYF.

The chain couples TRBV6-5 to TRBJ2-6, with D possibly matching TRBD2 (5 bases). Germline V CDR1 and CDR2: MNHEY, SVGAGI. V lost 2 bases to trimming and J lost 2 bases, with 7 bases between them. The CDR3 runs to 15 residues. The chain's CDR3 is CASSYAGAGANVLTF. The CDR3 DNA is TGTGCCAGCAGTTACGCCGGGGCTGGGGCCAACGTCCTGACTTTC.

The CDR3 bases are TGTGCCAGCAGCCAAGGTAGCGGGGTGACCGGGGAGCTGTTTTTT. Translating gives CASSQGSGVTGELFF. This chain connects TRBV3-1 (or the pseudogene TRBV3-2) to TRBJ2-2; 8 bases are a match to TRBD2. Germline CDR1 reads LGHDT; CDR2 reads YNNKEL (reference sequence). The V segment lost 1 base and the J segment 5 bases; nucleotides outside the gene matches: 3. CDR3 size: 15 residues.